The clone carrying this T cell receptor (beta chain) came up many times. This sample was taken from a study of T-cell reconstitution after alpha-beta-depleted transplantation in children. V was trimmed by 3 bases and J by 8 bases, leaving 13 bases between them. This CDR3 is built from 13 residues. For TCRbeta, the library was prepared with unique molecular identifiers. TCRdb independently ran MiXCR on the PCR reads; one entry per CDR3 protein. The sample records approximately 240,000 distinct CDR3 sequences, roughly a tenth being singletons. The sample was PBMCs from the stem cell graft donor, taken from the stem cell graft. This sequence was found in a human donor who donated a stem cell graft to a child with acute lymphoblastic leukemia. The chain uses TRBV12-3 or TRBV12-4 and TRBJ1-1, with no clear D. CDR3 nucleotides: TGTGCCAGCAGTTTTGATTCCCAAAACGAAGCTTTCTTT. As protein: CASSFDSQNEAFF.